This paragraph reports one TCR beta chain. This clonotype was observed once. The specificity of this receptor is unknown. The input lacks base qualities; no much larger clone sits a single base away. One read alone is a weak basis. CDR1 LGHDT and CDR2 YNNKEL were looked up in the germline V gene (reference sequence). The CDR3, from cysteine to phenylalanine, totals 17 residues. Only the CDR3 DNA is retained, 51 bases long and in frame from the first base. V lost 4 bases and J lost 0 bases; the stretch between them is 18 bases long. Systemically healthy Caucasian individuals from Russia, 39 in total and aged roughly 6 to 100 years, were included as donors. Each donor gave ten milliliters of peripheral blood, collected into EDTA-treated Vacutainer tubes. Ficoll-Paque density-gradient centrifugation was used to isolate PBMCs, with at least 6.5 million obtained per sample. Total RNA, at least 5.5 micrograms per sample, was extracted from PBMCs with Trizol reagent. Naive CD45RAhigh/CD27high T cell percentages were measured by flow cytometry on a PBMC aliquot from every donor.

The sample comes from a study of blood T cells in healthy people across ages (dated by TCRdb to the mid-2010s). With regard to the full study: In model experiments, template switching captured about one uniquely barcoded TCR beta cDNA molecule for every two T cells. The study measured age-related changes in TCR beta repertoire diversity using deep sequencing normalized with unique cDNA molecular identifiers. Four age groups were formed from the donors: young (average 16 years), middle-aged (more than 35), aged (under 70) and long-lived (roughly 88). Two additional independent replicas of 1 million unique cDNA reads from the same blood draw were analyzed for two donors (one aged 18 to 30 and one aged 80 or older). Broader findings and caveats from the paper: The long-lived group showed more naive CD4+ T cells, fewer expanded clones and increased TCR diversity than the aged group, suggesting age selection. Because donor CMV infection status was unknown, age-related changes in expanded clonotypes were potentially confounded. As age increased, observed TCR beta diversity per million T cells dropped in a roughly linear way, and a significant reduction was already evident by age 40. Estimates of total diversity based on one million sequenced T cells were regarded as lower bounds and as underestimates. Observed TCR beta diversity correlated strongly with the percentage of naive T cells measured by flow cytometry. Bulk unsorted PBMC profiling prevented conclusive comparison of naive and antigen-experienced compartments.

To prepare the library, 5' RACE was applied. The data were produced on an Illumina HiSeq 2500. A second PCR of about 6 to 11 cycles was performed with a sample-barcoded 5' primer and a J-beta primer mix. A unique molecular identifier was introduced onto each TCR beta cDNA molecule by a template-switch 5' adaptor carrying 12 random nucleotides. Each sample yielded at least 2.5 million CDR3-containing paired-end reads. First-strand cDNA synthesis was performed from all RNA using the Mint cDNA synthesis kit, with priming by a TRBC-specific oligonucleotide. Following uracil-DNA glycosylase treatment, all cDNA underwent a first 18-cycle PCR with the universal primers M1SS and BC2_uni_R. For the original study's pipeline: Each sample was normalized by randomly selecting 1 million high-quality reads, each carrying a distinct molecular identifier. Reads with shared molecular identifiers were discarded instead of being binned into consensus sequences. CDR3 identification, clonotype clustering and error correction used MiTCR with a Q25 quality threshold and the strictest error-elimination algorithm. A nonparametric unseen species model using Euler transformation provided a lower-bound estimate of total TCR beta diversity. In TCRdb, the public reads were trimmed at Q25 with fastp and aligned with MiXCR, with productive beta chains retained. One record per CDR3 amino acid sequence lists the most common genes and DNA. Clone size and V and J calls follow TCRdb, not the original study. The sample table lists 800,000 to 950,000 distinct CDR3 sequences, 25% to 30% of them with a count of one. The ten most abundant clones make up roughly a tenth of the sample.

The same sample was also studied in work on T cells of mothers and their children. The second source states: Donors were nine systemically healthy Caucasian individuals: three mothers and their six children. cDNA synthesis used all of the extracted RNA, with roughly 1.5 ug of RNA in each 15 ul reaction. Sample barcodes and 2-4 random nucleotides were added via the M1S primer in the second PCR. Over 8.5 million TCR beta CDR3 reads were obtained for each mother, and 2.5 million to 3 million reads were obtained for each child. Thymic selection shapes the output of TCR recombination in a similar way in related and unrelated pairs, and inherited differences have a minor effect. Related mother-child pairs always showed normalized repertoire overlap that was slightly higher than in unrelated mother-child pairs, though the difference was never significant. With a sensitivity of around 97 clones per million clonotypes, no persistent microchimeric T cell clones were detected. The study used deep NGS to compare TCR beta repertoires of mothers and children, seeking features distinguishing related mother-child pairs from unrelated individuals. Mothers averaged roughly 40 +/- 4 years of age and children averaged about 12 +/- 4 years. After adapter ligation with NEBNext reagents, the libraries were sequenced on Illumina HiSeq 2000 with 100+100 nt paired-end reads. To prevent cross-contamination, the mother and child libraries were prepared a month apart and were sequenced in separate runs. For each donor, somewhere between roughly 500,000 and 2,100,000 distinct TCR beta clonotypes were identified. Naive TCR beta clonotypes were estimated from low-frequency clonotypes matched to each donor's FACS-determined naive share, without sorting.

Sequenced input: blood. The rearrangement combines TRBV3-1 with TRBJ1-2; TRBD1 is possibly the D segment (5 matching bases). This TCR was sampled from a woman between 40 and 50 years old in good health. The nucleotide sequence reads as follows: TGTGCCAGCAGCCCGCAGATCCTTGGGGGGACTAACTATGGCTACACCTTC. Its amino acids are CASSPQILGGTNYGYTF.